This TCR beta chain was sequenced in a study of regulatory T cells in long-lasting Graves disease. To make TCR beta libraries, researchers used iRepertoire HTBI primers and Arm-PCR of CDR3 regions. Each CDR3 protein gets one entry after TCRdb re-called the multiplex PCR reads with MiXCR. The sample lists about 440,000 distinct CDR3 sequences, more than 13% seen once, with over 15% in the top ten. Time point indicated: newly diagnosed GD, antithyroid drugs for less than 3 months. Extracted RNA from PBMCs served as the source of the TCR library. This CDR3 has 15 amino acids. In germline, CDR1 is MNHEY, CDR2 SVGEGT. These sequences were also reported in another study, on T cells in Graves' hyperthyroidism and ophthalmopathy.

This clonotype originated in a woman in her thirties with Graves disease. This specimen consisted of peripheral blood mononuclear cells (PBMCs), obtained at new diagnosis, from a patient treated with antithyroid drugs. This rearrangement joins TRBV6-2 or TRBV6-3 to TRBJ2-3, with D tentatively TRBD1 or TRBD2 (8 bases each). TRBJ2-5 explains the end of the DNA better; the J call may be wrong. The CDR3 DNA reads TGTGCCAGCAGCGGCCGGACAGGGCGGCGGGAGGCCCAGTACTTC. Translating it yields CASSGRTGRREAQYF.